This T cell receptor beta chain is drawn from a study of glioma-infiltrating T cells. Using RNA template, CDR3s of TCR alpha and beta were amplified with iRepertoire arm-PCR. One-step reverse transcription and amplification started from roughly 100-400 ng of tissue mRNA or PBMC total RNA. TCRdb fed the multiplex PCR reads into MiXCR, producing one record per CDR3 protein. This table holds over 120,000 distinct CDR3 sequences, 39% found once. CDR3 length: 15 amino acids. Deletions cut 0 bases from V and 4 bases from J, with 13 bases between. Germline V gene data show CDR1 as SGHRS and CDR2 as YFSETQ. The clonotype comes from a human donor with low-grade glioma or glioblastoma, undergoing nonglioma brain surgery, or in good health (not recorded which). The sequencing input was glioma tissue, nonneoplastic brain tissue, or PBMCs (not recorded which). The chain links TRBV5-1 to TRBJ2-5; D unclear. CDR3 sequence: CASSLALGLGETQYF. The CDR3 nucleotides are TGCGCCAGCAGCTTGGCCCTGGGGTTGGGAGAGACCCAGTACTTC.